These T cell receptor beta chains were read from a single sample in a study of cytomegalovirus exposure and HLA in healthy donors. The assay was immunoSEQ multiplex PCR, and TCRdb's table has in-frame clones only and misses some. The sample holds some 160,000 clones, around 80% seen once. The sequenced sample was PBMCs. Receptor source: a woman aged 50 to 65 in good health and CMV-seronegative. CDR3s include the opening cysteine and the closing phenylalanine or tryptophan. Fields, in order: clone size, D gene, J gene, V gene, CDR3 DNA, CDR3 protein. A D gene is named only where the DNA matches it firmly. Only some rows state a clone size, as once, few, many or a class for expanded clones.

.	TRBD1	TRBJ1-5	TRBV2	TGTGCCAGCAGAATCGACAGGGTCAATCAGCCCCAGCATTTT	CASRIDRVNQPQHF
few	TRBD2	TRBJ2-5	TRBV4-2	TGTGCCAGCAGCCGCAGTCTCCGGAGCGGGAGGACCCAAGAGACCCAGTACTTC	CASSRSLRSGRTQETQYF
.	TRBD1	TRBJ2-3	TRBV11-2	TGTGCCAGCAGCTTAGGGTCGACAGGGGTAGGCACAGATACGCAGTATTTT	CASSLGSTGVGTDTQYF
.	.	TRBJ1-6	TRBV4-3	TGCGCCAGCAGCCAATACCTCGCGGATAATTCACCCCTCCACTTT	CASSQYLADNSPLHF
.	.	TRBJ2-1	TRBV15	TGTGCCACGAGCGGAGGGAGCTACAATGAGCAGTTCTTC	CATSGGSYNEQFF
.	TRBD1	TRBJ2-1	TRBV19	TGTGCCAGTAGTATTACCGGGACAGCGAAGGGTGAGCAGTTCTTC	CASSITGTAKGEQFF
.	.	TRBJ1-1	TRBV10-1	TGCGCCAGCAGTGAGTGTTTTGGGCAAGTGAACACTGAAGCTTTCTTT	CASSECFGQVNTEAFF
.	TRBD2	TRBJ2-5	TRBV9	TGTGCCAGCAGCGTAGCTCCTGCGGGGGTTGAGACCCAGTACTTC	CASSVAPAGVETQYF
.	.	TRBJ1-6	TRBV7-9	TGTGCCAGCAGTCTTAATCCGGGGTCACCCCTCCACTTT	CASSLNPGSPLHF
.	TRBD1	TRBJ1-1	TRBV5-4	TGTGCCAGCAGCCCGAGGACAGGGGTAGTGTTCGAAGCTTTCTTT	CASSPRTGVVFEAFF
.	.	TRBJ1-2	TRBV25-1	TGTGCCAGCAGTGAAGGGCACAGGAGCTATGGCTACACCTTC	CASSEGHRSYGYTF
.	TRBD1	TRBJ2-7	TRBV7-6	TGTGCCAGCAGCTTGGACAGGACATACGAGCAGTACTTC	CASSLDRTYEQYF
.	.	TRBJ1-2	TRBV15	TGTGCCACCAGCAGTCCATATGGCTACACCTTC	CATSSPYGYTF
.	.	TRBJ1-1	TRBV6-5	TGTGCCAGCAGTTTAGTAATGAACACTGAAGCTTTCTTT	CASSLVMNTEAFF
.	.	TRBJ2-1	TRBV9	TGTGCCAGCAGCCTGTTTTCCTACCCCTACAATGAGCAGTTCTTC	CASSLFSYPYNEQFF
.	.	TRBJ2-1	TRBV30	TGTGCCTGGAGCAGGGTTATAGCCTCCTACAATGAGCAGTTCTTC	CAWSRVIASYNEQFF